This passage covers 17 T cell receptor beta chains from one sample sequenced in a study of blood T cell repertoires in COVID-19. Repertoires were generated with immunoSEQ multiplex PCR, while TCRdb's copy carries only in-frame clones and drops some. The top ten clones hold 1% to 1.5% of a sample with about 300,000 clones, around 87% of them seen once. Material: peripheral blood. The receptor set was obtained from a man between 65 and 85 years old with acute or convalescent COVID-19.

The rearrangement uses TRBV30 and TRBJ1-4; 7 bases are shared with TRBD1. CDR3 length: 12 residues. The V segment lost 1 base and the J segment 10 bases; nucleotides outside the gene matches: 3. The V gene's germline CDR1 is GTSNPN and CDR2 SVGIG (reference sequence). CDR3 nucleotides: TGTGCCTGGAGTGGAGGGACAGCAAAACTGTTTTTT. This sequence encodes CAWSGGTAKLFF.

This chain uses TRBV14 with TRBJ2-6; 9 bases are a match to TRBD2. V lost 4 bases and J lost 0; bases outside the gene matches: 7. CDR1 and CDR2 from the germline V gene are SGHDN and FVKESK. The CDR3 length is 18 residues. CDR3 protein: CASSPKRGAYSGANVLTF. The CDR3 nucleotides read TGTGCCAGCAGCCCGAAGCGGGGGGCTTACTCTGGGGCCAACGTCCTGACTTTC.

CDR3 sequence: CASSLGRGYGYTF. The CDR3 DNA is TGTGCCAGCAGCTTGGGGAGGGGTTATGGCTACACCTTC. The rearrangement links TRBV5-6 to TRBJ1-2; tentatively, D is TRBD1 (5 bases). With 0 bases removed from V and 5 bases from J, the gap between germline ends came to 8 bases. There are 13 residues in the CDR3. The V gene's germline CDR1 is SGHDT and CDR2 YYEEEE.

There are a few counts of this clone. This chain uses TRBV7-8 with TRBJ2-7; the match to TRBD2 covers 8 bases. The CDR3 has 14 amino acids. V shed 2 bases, J shed 2 bases, and the junction held 2 bases outside the gene matches. Germline lookup yields CDR1 SGHVS and CDR2 FQNEAQ. The CDR3 loop is CASSLTGGAYEQYF. The CDR3 nucleotides read TGTGCCAGCAGCTTAACCGGGGGGGCCTACGAGCAGTACTTC.

The chain carries TRBV5-4 and TRBJ2-2; D might be TRBD1 (7 bases). Trimming cost V 0 bases and J 6 bases, with 12 bases left between them. Looked up from germline, CDR1 is SGHNT and CDR2 is YYREEE (reference sequence). The length of the CDR3 is 15 residues. CDR3 sequence (DNA): TGTGCCAGCAGCTTGGTGGCAGGGGGGCCCGGGGAGCTGTTTTTT. It codes for CASSLVAGGPGELFF.

This chain uses TRBV19 with TRBJ2-3; D is ambiguous. The CDR3 is 15 residues long. The V and J ends lost 5 bases and 0 bases respectively, with 12 bases between them. The germline CDR1 and CDR2 sequences are LNHDA and SQIVND (reference sequence). The CDR3 sequence: CASSPYEVSTDTQYF. The CDR3 DNA is TGTGCCAGTAGTCCCTATGAGGTTAGCACAGATACGCAGTATTTT.

This sequence joins TRBV11-1 and TRBJ2-3; D might be TRBD1 (6 bases). The ends were cut back, 4 bases at V and 3 bases at J, with 11 bases in the middle. This CDR3 region has 14 residues. The germline V gene has CDR1 SGHAT and CDR2 FQDESV (reference sequence). CDR3 sequence (DNA): TGTGCCAGCAGCTCCTACAGGGCTACAGATACGCAGTATTTT. It yields the protein CASSSYRATDTQYF. The whole variable domain, filled in from reference TRBV11-1 and TRBJ2-3, reads EAEVAQSPRYKITEKSQAVAFWCDPISGHATLYWYRQILGQGPELLVQFQDESVVDDSQLPKDRFSAERLKGVDSTLKIQPAELGDSAMYLCASSSYRATDTQYFGPGTRLTVL.

The chain carries TRBV9 and TRBJ2-3; D perhaps matches TRBD1 (5 bases). This CDR3 spans 15 amino acids. Trimming stripped 3 bases from V and 2 bases from J, with 13 bases between. Germline assignment: CDR1 SGDLS and CDR2 YYNGEE. The CDR3 loop reads CASSEEGANTDTQYF. CDR3 sequence (DNA): TGTGCCAGCAGCGAGGAAGGGGCAAACACAGATACGCAGTATTTT.

The chain employs TRBV5-6 and TRBJ2-7; 13 nucleotides line up with TRBD2. Germline V gene data show CDR1 as SGHDT and CDR2 as YYEEEE. This CDR3 spans 15 amino acids. V lost 0 bases to trimming and J lost 3 bases; unmatched junction nucleotides: 0. Here the CDR3 reads CASSLGLAGGYEQYF. CDR3 nucleotides: TGTGCCAGCAGCTTGGGACTAGCGGGGGGCTACGAGCAGTACTTC.

V is TRBV28 and J is TRBJ2-7; the match to TRBD2 covers 8 bases. Germline CDR1 MDHEN, CDR2 SYDVKM. The CDR3 runs to 17 residues. J was trimmed by 1 base and V by 3 bases; bases with no gene match: 11. The CDR3 is CASSLIKSGRSSYEQYF. CDR3 sequence (DNA): TGTGCCAGCAGTTTGATAAAAAGCGGGAGATCGTCCTACGAGCAGTACTTC.

This rearrangement joins TRBV15 to TRBJ2-7; TRBD1 aligns across 7 bases. Trimming took 1 base from V and 3 from J; bases not matched to a gene: 6. Germline V CDR1 and CDR2: LNHNV, YYDKDF (reference sequence). CDR3 length: 15 residues. The CDR3 sequence is CATSRGPGQNYEQYF. The CDR3 DNA reads as TGTGCCACCAGCAGAGGTCCGGGACAGAACTACGAGCAGTACTTC.

The chain uses TRBV20-1 and TRBJ1-2; 7 nucleotides line up with TRBD1. Germline lookup yields CDR1 DFQATT and CDR2 SNEGSKA (reference sequence). Trimming at V came to 3 bases and at J to 7 bases, leaving 8 bases not matched to a gene. This CDR3 comprises 13 residues. CDR3 nucleotide sequence: TGCAGTGCTAGTAACAGGGGATTGGGTGGCTACACCTTC. Its protein product is CSASNRGLGGYTF.

The chain uses TRBV5-8 and TRBJ1-5; TRBD1 is a possible D gene (5 bases). V shed 3 bases and J shed 2 bases, with 24 bases lying between them. The CDR3 sequence is 19 residues long. Germline values: CDR1 SGHTS, CDR2 YDEGEE. The chain's CDR3 is CASSSPRGRGDGGNQPQHF. The CDR3 nucleotides read TGTGCCAGCAGCTCCCCAAGGGGCAGAGGTGATGGGGGCAATCAGCCCCAGCATTTT.

The chain couples TRBV7-2 to TRBJ1-2; no clear D. The CDR3 totals 14 residues. CDR1 and CDR2 (germline): SGHTA, FQGNSA. The ends were cut back, 1 base at V and 3 bases at J, with 9 bases in the middle. CDR3: CASSLGLADYGYTF. The CDR3, as DNA: TGTGCCAGCAGCTTAGGACTGGCCGACTATGGCTACACCTTC.

The chain combines TRBV10-3 with TRBJ2-6, with a tentative D call TRBD2 (6 bases). CDR3 length: 19 residues. CDR1 and CDR2 (germline): ENHRY, SYGVKD. V shed 3 bases and J shed 4 bases, with 22 bases lying between them. CDR3 residues: CAISDRTGQGGSGANVLTF. In DNA form, the CDR3 reads TGTGCCATCAGTGATAGGACGGGTCAGGGAGGTTCCGGGGCCAACGTCCTGACTTTC.

The chain links TRBV6-2 or TRBV6-3 to TRBJ1-5, with 9 bases matching TRBD1. Trimming took 5 bases from V and 6 from J; bases not matched to a gene: 11. Germline V gene data show CDR1 as MNHEY and CDR2 as SVGEGT. The CDR3 runs to 16 residues. The CDR3 reads CASSHAGTGIAQPQHF. The DNA of the CDR3 is TGTGCCAGCAGTCACGCCGGGACAGGGATAGCTCAGCCCCAGCATTTT.

This clone turned up a few times. The gene calls are TRBV2 and TRBJ2-5, with D perhaps TRBD2 (6 bases). The CDR3 is 12 residues long. The V gene lost 7 bases and the J gene lost 5 bases, with 11 bases spanning the gap. Germline V gene data show CDR1 as SNHLY and CDR2 as FYNNEI. CDR3 DNA: TGTGCCAGCAAGAGCGGGCCCGAGACCCAGTACTTC. It encodes CASKSGPETQYF.